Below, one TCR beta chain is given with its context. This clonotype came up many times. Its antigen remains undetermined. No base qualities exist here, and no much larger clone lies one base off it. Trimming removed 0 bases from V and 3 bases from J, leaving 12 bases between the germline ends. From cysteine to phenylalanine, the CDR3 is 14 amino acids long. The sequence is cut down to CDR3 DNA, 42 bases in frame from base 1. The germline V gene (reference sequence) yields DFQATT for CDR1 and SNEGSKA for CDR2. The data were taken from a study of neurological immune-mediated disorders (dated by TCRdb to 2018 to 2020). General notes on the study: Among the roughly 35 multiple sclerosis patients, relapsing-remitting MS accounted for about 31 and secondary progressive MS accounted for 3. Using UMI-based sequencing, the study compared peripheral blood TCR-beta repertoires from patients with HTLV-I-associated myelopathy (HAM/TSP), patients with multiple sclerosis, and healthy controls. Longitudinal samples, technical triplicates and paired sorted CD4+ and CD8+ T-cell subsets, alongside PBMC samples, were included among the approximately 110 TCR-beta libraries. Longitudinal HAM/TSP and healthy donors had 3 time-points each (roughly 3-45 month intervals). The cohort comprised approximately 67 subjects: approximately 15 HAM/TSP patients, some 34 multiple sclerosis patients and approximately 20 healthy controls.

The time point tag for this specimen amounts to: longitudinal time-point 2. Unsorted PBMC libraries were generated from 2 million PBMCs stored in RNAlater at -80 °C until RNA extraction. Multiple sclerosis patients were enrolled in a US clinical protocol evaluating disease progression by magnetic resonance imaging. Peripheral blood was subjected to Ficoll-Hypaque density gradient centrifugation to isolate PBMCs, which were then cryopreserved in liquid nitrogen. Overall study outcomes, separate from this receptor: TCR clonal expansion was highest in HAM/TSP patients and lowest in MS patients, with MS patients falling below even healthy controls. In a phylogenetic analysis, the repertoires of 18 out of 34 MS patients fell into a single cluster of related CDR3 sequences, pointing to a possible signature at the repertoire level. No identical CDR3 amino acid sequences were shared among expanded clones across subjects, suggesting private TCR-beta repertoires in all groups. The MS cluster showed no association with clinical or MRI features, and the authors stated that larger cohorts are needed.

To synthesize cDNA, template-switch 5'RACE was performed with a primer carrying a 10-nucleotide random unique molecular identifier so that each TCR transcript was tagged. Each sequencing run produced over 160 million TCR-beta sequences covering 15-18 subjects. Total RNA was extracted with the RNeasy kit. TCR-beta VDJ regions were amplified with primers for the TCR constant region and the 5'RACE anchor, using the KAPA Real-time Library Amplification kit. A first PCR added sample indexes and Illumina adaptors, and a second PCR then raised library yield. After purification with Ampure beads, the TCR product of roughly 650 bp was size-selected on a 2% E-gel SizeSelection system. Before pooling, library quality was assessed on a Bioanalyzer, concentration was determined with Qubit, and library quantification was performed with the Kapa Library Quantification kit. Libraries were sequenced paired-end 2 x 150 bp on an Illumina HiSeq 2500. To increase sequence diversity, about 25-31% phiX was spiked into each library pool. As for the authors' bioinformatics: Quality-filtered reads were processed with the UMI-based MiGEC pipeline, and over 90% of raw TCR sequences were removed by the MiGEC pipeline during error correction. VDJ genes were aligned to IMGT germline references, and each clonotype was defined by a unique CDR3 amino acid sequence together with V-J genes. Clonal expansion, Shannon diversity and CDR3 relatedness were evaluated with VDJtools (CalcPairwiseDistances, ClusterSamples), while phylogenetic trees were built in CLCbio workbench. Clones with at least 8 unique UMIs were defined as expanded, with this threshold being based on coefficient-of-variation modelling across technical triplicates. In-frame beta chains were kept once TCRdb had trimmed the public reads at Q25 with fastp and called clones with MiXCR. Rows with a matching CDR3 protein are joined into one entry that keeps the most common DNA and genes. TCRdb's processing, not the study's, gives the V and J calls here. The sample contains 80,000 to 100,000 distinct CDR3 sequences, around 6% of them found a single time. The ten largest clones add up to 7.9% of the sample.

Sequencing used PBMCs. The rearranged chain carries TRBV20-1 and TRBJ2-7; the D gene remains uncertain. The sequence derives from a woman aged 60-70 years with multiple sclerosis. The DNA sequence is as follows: TGCAGTGCTAGAGATCGGATAGTCGACTACGAGCAGTACTTC. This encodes CSARDRIVDYEQYF.